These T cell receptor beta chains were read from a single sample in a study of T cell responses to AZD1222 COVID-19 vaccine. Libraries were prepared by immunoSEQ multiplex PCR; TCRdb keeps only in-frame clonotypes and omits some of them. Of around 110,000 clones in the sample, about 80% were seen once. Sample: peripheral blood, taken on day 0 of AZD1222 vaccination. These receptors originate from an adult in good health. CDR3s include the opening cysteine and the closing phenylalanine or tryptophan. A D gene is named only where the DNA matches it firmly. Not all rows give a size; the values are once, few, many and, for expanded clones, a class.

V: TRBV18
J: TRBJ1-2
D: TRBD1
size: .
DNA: TGTGCCAGCTCTCCCGGACAAGGGGGCGACTACACCTTC
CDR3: CASSPGQGGDYTF

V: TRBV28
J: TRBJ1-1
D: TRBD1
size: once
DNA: TGTGCCAGCAGACCAACAGGGGGCACTGAAGCTTTCTTT
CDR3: CASRPTGGTEAFF

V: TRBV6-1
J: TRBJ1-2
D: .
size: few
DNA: TGTGCCAGCAACTTGGACCGCCAATATGGCTACACCTTC
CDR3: CASNLDRQYGYTF

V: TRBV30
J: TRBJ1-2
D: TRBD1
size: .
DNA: TGTGCCTGGAGTGCAGGGGGCTATGGCTACACCTTC
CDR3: CAWSAGGYGYTF

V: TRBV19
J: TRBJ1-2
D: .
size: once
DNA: TGTGCCAGTAGTATGGAAGGATCCCTAAACTATGGCTACACCTTC
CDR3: CASSMEGSLNYGYTF

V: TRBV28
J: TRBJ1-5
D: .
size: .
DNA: TGTGCCAGCAACCCAACAGGATTCAGAAATCAGCCCCAGCATTTT
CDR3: CASNPTGFRNQPQHF

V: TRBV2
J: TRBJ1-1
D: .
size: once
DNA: TGTGCCAGCAGAAGCTCCCCCAAGCAATTAGGGAACACTGAAGCTTTCTTT
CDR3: CASRSSPKQLGNTEAFF

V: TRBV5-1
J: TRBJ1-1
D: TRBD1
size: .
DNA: TGCGCCAGCAGGCCCCAGGGGGCGAACACTGAAGCTTTCTTT
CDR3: CASRPQGANTEAFF

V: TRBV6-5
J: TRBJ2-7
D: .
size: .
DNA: TGTGCCAGCAGTTACTCGATTTCTAGGAGGGCCTACGAGCAGTACTTC
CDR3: CASSYSISRRAYEQYF

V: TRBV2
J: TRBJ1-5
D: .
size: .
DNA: TGTGCCAGCAGTGAAACTACAGGAATAGGCAATCAGCCCCAGCATTTT
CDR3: CASSETTGIGNQPQHF

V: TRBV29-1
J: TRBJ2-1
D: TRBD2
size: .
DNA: TGCAGCGTTGAAGGGGGACTAGTCAGCGATGAGCAGTTCTTC
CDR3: CSVEGGLVSDEQFF

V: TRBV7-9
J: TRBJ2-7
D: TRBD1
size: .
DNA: TGTGCCAGCAGCTCCGGGACAGGGGGGTACGAGCAGTACTTC
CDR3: CASSSGTGGYEQYF

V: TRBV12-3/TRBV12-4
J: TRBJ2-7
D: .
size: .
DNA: TGTGCCAGCAGGCTAGACGAAAGGGACGAGCAGTACTTC
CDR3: CASRLDERDEQYF

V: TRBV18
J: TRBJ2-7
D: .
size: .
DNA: TGTGCCAGCTCACCCGGACAGTGGGGTGAGCAGTACTTC
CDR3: CASSPGQWGEQYF

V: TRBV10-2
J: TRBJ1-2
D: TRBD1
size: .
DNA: TGCGCCAGCTACGAGCCTCAGGGGGGTAAGGGCTATGGCTACACCTTC
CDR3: CASYEPQGGKGYGYTF